This T cell receptor (beta chain) appears in the sequencing data of a study of shared clonotypes between healthy human individuals. There are 15 residues in the CDR3. Deletions cut 4 bases from V and 0 bases from J, with 12 bases between. CDR1 is SGHAT, CDR2 FQDESV, per germline (reference sequence). Measured with immunoSEQ multiplex PCR; TCRdb has only the in-frame clones, and not every one. The sample carries roughly 2.6 million clones, roughly nine tenths recorded once. The source of this sequence is a young man in good health. Sequences were obtained from naive CD4+ T cells sorted from blood. The sample's subset: CD45RA+ positively selected. This rearrangement joins TRBV11-1 to TRBJ1-1; D is unclear. The CDR3 DNA reads TGTGCCAGCAGCTCCGCGGGGAGAATGAACACTGAAGCTTTCTTT. Amino acids: CASSSAGRMNTEAFF.